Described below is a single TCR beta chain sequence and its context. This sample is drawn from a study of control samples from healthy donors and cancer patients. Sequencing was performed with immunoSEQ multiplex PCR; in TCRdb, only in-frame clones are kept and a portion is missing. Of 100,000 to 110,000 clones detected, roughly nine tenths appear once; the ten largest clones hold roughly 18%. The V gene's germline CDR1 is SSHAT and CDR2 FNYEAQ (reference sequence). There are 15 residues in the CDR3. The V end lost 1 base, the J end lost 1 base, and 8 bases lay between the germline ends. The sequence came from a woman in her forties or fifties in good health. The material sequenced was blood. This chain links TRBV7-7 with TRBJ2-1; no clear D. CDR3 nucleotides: TGTGCCAGCAGCTTAGGGGTAGGGTCCTACAATGAGCAGTTCTTC. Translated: CASSLGVGSYNEQFF.